A selection of T cell receptor beta chains follows, all from one sample in a study of blood T cell repertoires in COVID-19. Repertoires were generated with immunoSEQ multiplex PCR, while TCRdb's copy carries only in-frame clones and drops some. The profile shows about 480,000 clones, roughly 90% of them singletons. The material sequenced was PBMCs or T cells enriched from blood (not recorded which). The receptor set was obtained from a woman aged 40 to 50 who had recovered from COVID-19. The CDR3 runs from the conserved cysteine through the conserved F or W.

j_call cdr3_length v_call cdr3_aa
TRBJ2-5 15 TRBV5-5 CASSLDSGAGETQYF
TRBJ2-1 14 TRBV6-5 CASSRDSLYNEQFF
TRBJ1-2 16 TRBV7-2 CASSLASPGQGNGYTF
TRBJ1-1 13 TRBV5-1 CASSSQGNTEAFF
TRBJ2-2 13 TRBV19 CASSTSNTGELFF
TRBJ2-7 14 TRBV7-8 CASSLGSGPYEQYF
TRBJ1-1 16 TRBV19 CASSTETGLMNTEAFF
TRBJ1-2 12 TRBV7-9 CASSADSTRYTF
TRBJ1-1 14 TRBV6-5 CASSLQGVGTEAFF
TRBJ1-1 13 TRBV24-1 CATSAHWGAEAFF
TRBJ1-1 13 TRBV11-3 CASSFSRNTEAFF
TRBJ2-1 12 TRBV6-2/TRBV6-3 CASSYARNEQFF
TRBJ1-2 14 TRBV6-5 CASSWSQGDYGYTF
TRBJ2-4 16 TRBV15 CATSRIGGEAKNIQYF
TRBJ2-5 15 TRBV5-1 CASSLVGQGGETQYF
TRBJ1-2 13 TRBV2 CASSDRTVHGYTF
TRBJ1-2 14 TRBV7-2 CASSLGPQLDGYTF
TRBJ1-2 12 TRBV6-5 CASKQGGNGYTF
TRBJ2-5 15 TRBV18 CASSPPGARQETQYF
TRBJ2-1 15 TRBV6-2/TRBV6-3 CASSYPLADYNEQFF
TRBJ1-6 15 TRBV14 CASSQAGVRNSPLHF
TRBJ2-7 15 TRBV9 CASSAVPGFTYEQYF
TRBJ1-6 13 TRBV6-2/TRBV6-3 CASSLEVFSPLHF
TRBJ1-2 14 TRBV27 CASSLTGQGAVDTF
TRBJ1-4 12 TRBV25-1 CASSGQNEKLFF
TRBJ1-2 13 TRBV6-5 CASNGTGGWGYTF
TRBJ2-1 15 TRBV6-2/TRBV6-3 CASSSQGLRRNEQFF
TRBJ2-3 17 TRBV19 CASSRMIAGTSTDTQYF